This is a list of T cell receptor beta chains from one sample in a study of blood T cells in healthy people across ages. Using its own MiXCR run on the 5' RACE reads, TCRdb lists one record per CDR3 protein. Among 270,000 or so distinct CDR3 sequences listed, around 29% were seen once. The specimen sequenced was blood. These receptors were collected from a woman aged 70-85 years in good health. Each CDR3 is given with its conserved first and last residue. A D gene is named only where the DNA matches it firmly. Only part of the rows carry a size: once, few, many, or a class if the clone is expanded.

V	size	J	D	DNA	CDR3
TRBV20-1	NA	TRBJ2-7	NA	TGCAGTGCCCCAAACTATGGCGAGCAGTACTTC	CSAPNYGEQYF
TRBV20-1	NA	TRBJ2-3	NA	TGCAGTGCTAGACACGATACGCAGTATTTT	CSARHDTQYF
TRBV7-2	NA	TRBJ2-3	NA	TGTGCCAGCAGCTTAGCCCCCCCAGATACGCAGTATTTT	CASSLAPPDTQYF
TRBV29-1	few	TRBJ2-1	TRBD2	TGCAGCGCCGCGGGCCTAGCGGTCACGAGCTCCTACAATGAGCAGTTCTTC	CSAAGLAVTSSYNEQFF
TRBV6-5	NA	TRBJ1-1	NA	TGTGCCAGCAGTATCGGGGCGAACACTGAAGCTTTCTTT	CASSIGANTEAFF
TRBV4-1	once	TRBJ2-3	TRBD2	TGCGCCAGCAGCCAAGGAGGGACTAGCGGGGCTAAAGATACGCAGTATTTT	CASSQGGTSGAKDTQYF
TRBV20-1	few	TRBJ1-4	NA	TGCAGTGCTAGAGCCCCGGGGAGGGGGGAAAAACTGTTTTTT	CSARAPGRGEKLFF
TRBV7-2	many	TRBJ2-5	NA	TGTGCCAGCAGCCTCGCGGTTGGAGGATCCCCCCATCAAGAGACCCAGTACTTC	CASSLAVGGSPHQETQYF
TRBV11-2	few	TRBJ2-2	NA	TGTGCCAGCAGCAGGGGACAGAACACCGGGGAGCTGTTTTTT	CASSRGQNTGELFF
TRBV20-1	many	TRBJ1-4	NA	TGCAGTGCTCAAGCAACTAATGAAAAACTGTTTTTT	CSAQATNEKLFF
TRBV5-4	few	TRBJ1-2	NA	TGTGCCAGCAGCCCGGGACCCTGGACTAACTATGGCTACACCTTC	CASSPGPWTNYGYTF
TRBV3-1	NA	TRBJ2-2	NA	TGTGCCAGCAGCCAAGAGGGGAGGCCCTACACCGGGGAGCTGCTTTTT	CASSQEGRPYTGELLF
TRBV12-3/TRBV12-4	few	TRBJ2-3	TRBD2	TGTGCCAGCAGTCGCGGACGAGCGGGAGGTGATACGCAGTATTTT	CASSRGRAGGDTQYF
TRBV5-1	few	TRBJ1-6	TRBD1	TGCGCCAGCAGCGTACAGGGGAAGAATTCACCCCTCCACTTT	CASSVQGKNSPLHF
TRBV20-1	few	TRBJ2-1	TRBD2	TGCAGTGCCGACCGGGGGGGATCCTACAATGAGCAGTTCTTC	CSADRGGSYNEQFF
TRBV7-3	once	TRBJ2-2	NA	TGTGCCAGCAGCCCCGGTAGCGCCGACCTTACCGGGGAGCTGTTTTTT	CASSPGSADLTGELFF
TRBV28	few	TRBJ2-6	NA	TGTGCCAGCAGTTTACAGGGGACTGGGGCCAACGTCCTGACTTTC	CASSLQGTGANVLTF
TRBV6-1	few	TRBJ2-7	TRBD1	TGTGCCAGCAGTGGATCCGGGACAGGGATGAACGAGCAGTACTTC	CASSGSGTGMNEQYF
TRBV27	NA	TRBJ2-1	TRBD2	TGTGCCAGCTCACCAAAGCGGGGGTGCTACAATGAGCAGTTCTTC	CASSPKRGCYNEQFF
TRBV12-3/TRBV12-4	few	TRBJ1-2	NA	TGTGCCAGCAGTTTTTGGGGGACTGGCTACACCTTC	CASSFWGTGYTF
TRBV20-1	NA	TRBJ2-3	NA	TGCAGTGCTAGAGTTGGCGGAGGCACAGATACGCAGTATTTT	CSARVGGGTDTQYF
TRBV28	many	TRBJ2-7	TRBD2	TGTGCCAGCAAAGGCGGGAGAGATTACGAGCAGTACTTC	CASKGGRDYEQYF
TRBV5-1	NA	TRBJ2-7	NA	TGCGCCAGCAGCCAGACAGGCGAGCAGTACTTC	CASSQTGEQYF
TRBV7-2	many	TRBJ2-1	NA	TGTGCCAGCAGCTTTAAATATGAGCAGTTCTTC	CASSFKYEQFF